The 17 T cell receptor beta chains below all came from one sample that was sequenced in a study of T-cell reconstitution after alpha-beta-depleted transplantation in children. As it was prepared, the TCRbeta library received unique molecular identifiers. TCRdb re-called the PCR reads with MiXCR, one entry per CDR3 protein. The data contain approximately 590,000 distinct CDR3 sequences, roughly a tenth of them singletons. This sample comprised PBMCs from the stem cell graft donor, obtained from the stem cell graft. These receptor sequences come from a human donor who donated a stem cell graft to a child with acute myeloid leukemia.

In its sample, this clonotype was seen many times. The rearrangement links TRBV7-8 to TRBJ2-7; D is ambiguous. The ends were cut back, 0 bases at V and 3 bases at J, with 9 bases in the middle. This CDR3 spans 14 amino acids. Germline assignment: CDR1 SGHVS and CDR2 FQNEAQ. The CDR3 protein is CASSLAGLDYEQYF. CDR3 coding DNA: TGTGCCAGCAGCTTAGCGGGTCTCGACTACGAGCAGTACTTC. The variable domain in full, completed from reference TRBV7-8 and TRBJ2-7, reads GAGVSQSPRYKVAKRGQDVALRCDPISGHVSLFWYQQALGQGPEFLTYFQNEAQLDKSGLPSDRFFAERPEGSVSTLKIQRTQQEDSAVYLCASSLAGLDYEQYFGPGTRLTVT.

This chain connects TRBV12-3 or TRBV12-4 to TRBJ2-3, with 11 nucleotides matching TRBD2. The ends lost 6 bases at V and 5 bases at J; junction bases unmatched: 16. The length of the CDR3 is 18 residues. This CDR3 reads CASRAGLAASRRIDTQYF. CDR3 in DNA: TGTGCCAGCAGGGCGGGACTAGCGGCGTCAAGGAGGATAGATACGCAGTATTTT.

This clonotype came up a few times. V gene TRBV15 combines with J gene TRBJ2-2; 9 nucleotides line up with TRBD2. Per the germline V gene, CDR1 is LNHNV and CDR2 is YYDKDF (reference sequence). The V segment lost 5 bases and the J segment 4 bases; nucleotides outside the gene matches: 5. The CDR3 consists of 15 residues. CDR3 sequence (DNA): TGTGCCACCAGCGGCGGGGGGGCCGGCACCGGGGAGCTGTTTTTT. It specifies CATSGGGAGTGELFF.

The table lists this clonotype with many counts. The chain is built from TRBV20-1 and TRBJ2-7, with D tentatively TRBD1 (5 bases). From germline, CDR1 is DFQATT and CDR2 SNEGSKA (reference sequence). The CDR3 has 14 amino acids. The ends were cut back, 0 bases at V and 2 bases at J, with 11 bases in the middle. CDR3 sequence: CSAREPDIPYEQYF. The CDR3 bases are TGCAGTGCTAGAGAGCCGGACATTCCCTACGAGCAGTACTTC.

This clonotype was seen a few times. This sequence joins TRBV7-2 and TRBJ1-2; 7 bases line up with TRBD1. This CDR3 region has 15 residues. Germline CDR1 reads SGHTA; CDR2 reads FQGNSA. Unmatched junction bases numbered 8, after V lost 1 base and J lost 6 bases. CDR3 loop: CASSLEGGAGHGYTF. The DNA for the CDR3 is TGTGCCAGCAGCTTAGAAGGGGGCGCAGGACATGGCTACACCTTC.

This clonotype occurred many times. This chain links TRBV7-2 with TRBJ1-5; unclear D gene. Per germline, CDR1 SGHTA and CDR2 FQGNSA. The CDR3 loop spans 13 amino acids. V was pared by 2 bases and J by 7 bases, with 9 bases between. CDR3 sequence reads: CASSLRWGQPQHF. In DNA form, the CDR3 reads TGTGCCAGCAGCTTACGGTGGGGACAGCCCCAGCATTTT.

Many counts were recorded for this clonotype. The chain recombines TRBV12-3 or TRBV12-4 with TRBJ1-1; D uncertain. V lost 6 bases, J lost 1 base, and 9 bases lay in between. The CDR3 consists of 13 residues. This CDR3 is CASSLSENTEAFF. CDR3 nucleotides: TGTGCCAGCAGCCTTTCAGAGAACACTGAAGCTTTCTTT.

This clonotype was seen more than once but under ten times. The J gene is TRBJ2-6, the V gene TRBV12-3 or TRBV12-4, with TRBD1 as a possible D gene (6 bases). Trimming removed 8 bases from V and 0 bases from J, with 20 bases in between. CDR3 length: 18 amino acids. The CDR3 DNA is TGTGCCAGCCATACCCTGGACAGAAGGGCCTCTGGGGCCAACGTCCTGACTTTC. Protein: CASHTLDRRASGANVLTF.

In this sample, this clonotype turned up a few times. The chain couples TRBV19 to TRBJ1-5; D is unclear. Deletions cut 6 bases from V and 7 bases from J, with 13 bases between. The CDR3 has 13 residues. CDR1 is LNHDA, CDR2 SQIVND, per germline (reference sequence). The CDR3 DNA reads as TGTGCCAGTAGCGACACCCTCGAACAGCCCCAGCATTTT. The encoded protein is CASSDTLEQPQHF.

CDR3 sequence (DNA): TGTGCCAGCAGGAGCCCCTGGGGGGGCAACGTTGCCGGGGAGCTGTTTTTT. Encoded protein: CASRSPWGGNVAGELFF. V gene TRBV6-1 combines with J gene TRBJ2-2; D perhaps matches TRBD2 (7 bases). The germline CDR1 and CDR2 sequences are MNHNS and SASEGT. The CDR3 covers 17 residues. V was trimmed by 6 bases and J by 6 bases, leaving 23 bases between them.

This clonotype was seen only a few times. The rearrangement links TRBV20-1 to TRBJ2-7; 7 bases fit TRBD1. The length of the CDR3 is 14 residues. Germline assignment: CDR1 DFQATT and CDR2 SNEGSKA (reference sequence). V was pared by 6 bases and J by 2 bases, with 10 bases of the junction left unmatched. The DNA of the CDR3 is TGCAGTGCGCTACGGGACAGTTCAGCCTACGAGCAGTACTTC. It yields the protein CSALRDSSAYEQYF.

This clonotype was seen repeatedly, ten times or more. V usage is TRBV12-3 or TRBV12-4 and J usage is TRBJ2-7; TRBD2 aligns across 9 bases. This CDR3 spans 15 amino acids. The ends lost 6 bases at V and 2 bases at J; junction bases unmatched: 8. The CDR3 nucleotides are TGTGCCAGCAGCCTTAGCGGGAGTGTCCCCTACGAGCAGTACTTC. Translation: CASSLSGSVPYEQYF.

The genes are TRBV5-1 and TRBJ1-2; D is perhaps TRBD1 (5 bases). The CDR3 has 13 residues. V lost 0 bases, J lost 4 bases, and 7 bases lay in between. CDR1 is SGHRS, CDR2 YFSETQ, per germline. The CDR3 DNA is TGCGCCAGCAGCTTGGAGAGGGGCTATGGCTACACCTTC. This sequence encodes CASSLERGYGYTF.

This clonotype was recorded a few times. This chain links TRBV4-1 with TRBJ2-5; 7 nucleotides line up with TRBD2. CDR3 size: 17 residues. CDR1 and CDR2 from the germline V gene are MGHRA and YSYEKL. The V gene end was trimmed by 0 bases and the J gene end by 6 bases; junction bases not matched to a gene: 13. The DNA for the CDR3 is TGCGCCAGCAGCCAAGAATCGGGCGGGAGTAAATTGAAGACCCAGTACTTC. Translated: CASSQESGGSKLKTQYF.

This clonotype came up a few times. CDR3 in DNA: TGTGCCAGTAGTATCCCCCCTACAGATACGCAGTATTTT. This translates into CASSIPPTDTQYF. This sequence joins TRBV19 and TRBJ2-3; unclear D gene. The CDR3 covers 13 residues. Trimming took off 3 bases at V and 3 bases at J, with 7 bases between the two ends. Germline V gene sequence: CDR1 LNHDA, CDR2 SQIVND (reference sequence).

This clonotype appeared a few times. The rearrangement uses TRBV20-1 and TRBJ2-3, with D tentatively TRBD2 (6 bases). The CDR3 has 14 residues. The V gene lost 5 bases and the J gene lost 2 bases, with 14 bases spanning the gap. CDR1 and CDR2 from the germline V gene are DFQATT and SNEGSKA (reference sequence). In DNA form, the CDR3 reads TGCAGTGCTCGGGTGGCGGGAATCACAGATACGCAGTATTTT. Encoded protein: CSARVAGITDTQYF.

In its sample, this clonotype was seen a few times. This rearrangement joins TRBV21-1 to TRBJ2-3; TRBD2 is taken as the D call from the table, unchecked against the DNA. TRBV21-1 is a listed pseudogene. There are 15 residues in the CDR3. Here the CDR3 reads CASSKLWGRYHTQYF. In DNA form, the CDR3 reads TGTGCCAGCAGCAAATTATGGGGGAGGTACCATACGCAGTATTTT.